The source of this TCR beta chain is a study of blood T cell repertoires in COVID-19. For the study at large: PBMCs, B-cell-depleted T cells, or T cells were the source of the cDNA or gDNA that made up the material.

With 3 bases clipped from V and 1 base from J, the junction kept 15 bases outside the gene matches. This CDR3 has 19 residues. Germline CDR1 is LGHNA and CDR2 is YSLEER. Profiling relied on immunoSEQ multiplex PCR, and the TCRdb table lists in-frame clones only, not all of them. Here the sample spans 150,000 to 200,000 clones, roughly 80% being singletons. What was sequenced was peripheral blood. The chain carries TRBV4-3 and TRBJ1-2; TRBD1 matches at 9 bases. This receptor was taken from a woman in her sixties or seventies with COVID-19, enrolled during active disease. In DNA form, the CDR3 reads TGCGCCAGCAGCCATGCCGGGACAGGGTCCTTGAGTGGTAACTATGGCTACACCTTC. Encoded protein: CASSHAGTGSLSGNYGYTF.